Sequencing of this T cell receptor beta chain was carried out in a study of T cell responses to AZD1222 COVID-19 vaccine. Across the study: Timing groups of about 4 and about 12 weeks for second doses were pooled. Study-level points and caveats: Dominant CD4 TCR responses targeted spike regions 160-218 and 743-854. At baseline, seropositivity was found in only 5 to 7 AZD1222 recipients. Among the donors, most were white British and more were female, and clonal diversity was possibly underestimated.

Concerning this clone itself: Its specificity is unknown.

The CDR3 sequence is 15 residues long. CDR1 and CDR2 from the germline V gene are LNHDA and SQIVND (reference sequence). V was clipped by 8 bases and J by 0 bases; unmatched bases: 10. Assay used: immunoSEQ multiplex PCR; TCRdb lists only in-frame clones, some missing. Of about 96,000 clones in the sample, roughly 88% are singletons; the top ten hold less than 3.5%. The V gene is TRBV19, the J gene TRBJ2-7; 7 bases map to TRBD2. This TCR derives from an adult in good health. The source material was peripheral blood, sampled on day 0 of AZD1222 vaccination. The CDR3 region is CASGGSGAYSYEQYF. The CDR3 region has the DNA TGTGCCAGTGGGGGGAGCGGGGCTTACTCCTACGAGCAGTACTTC.